This T cell receptor (beta chain) was found in a study of CD8+CD57+ T cells in acquired aplastic anemia. Across the whole study: Sorted cells (CD4+ and CD8+) yielded DNA amounts that averaged about 2.9 ug. Average CD4+ read depth in healthy donors was approximately 11 million reads. Points from the study as a whole: For CD8+ Simpson's diversity, patients and controls showed no significant difference. There were approximately 27 CD8+ CDR3 sequences that occurred in both patients and controls.

Per the germline V gene, CDR1 is MNHEY and CDR2 is SVGAGI. Trimming stripped 6 bases from V and 13 bases from J, with 15 bases between. This CDR3 contains 12 residues. Regarding this clonotype: What it binds is unknown.

Genomic DNA provided the template from which TCR beta VDJ and CDR3 profiles were obtained. TCRdb analysed the reads with MiXCR anew, one entry per CDR3 protein. The repertoire includes 75,000 to 90,000 distinct CDR3 sequences, less than 60% of them detected once, and 60% to 75% sits in the top ten. Sequencing was performed on sorted CD4+, CD8+, or CD8+CD57+ T cells (not recorded which) from PBMCs. The V and J genes are TRBV6-5 and TRBJ1-4; D is undetermined. This TCR was recovered from a human donor in good health, serving as a control. The chain's CDR3 is CASSGRGTRLFF. The CDR3 DNA follows: TGTGCCAGCAGCGGACGAGGTACCAGACTGTTTTTT.